The entry that follows covers one T cell receptor beta chain sequence. Its specificity is unknown. The TCR beta cDNA came from 5'RACE template switching with UMIs. Reanalyzing the 5' RACE reads, TCRdb keeps one entry per CDR3 protein, without DNA. The table gives about 460,000 distinct CDR3 sequences; the top ten clones make up more than 1.4% of it. Germline V CDR1 and CDR2: MDHEN, SYDVKM. This CDR3 has 14 residues. This record comes from a study of T cells expressing NK-cell markers. The overall study: All TCR beta repertoires analysed originated from sorted CD3+CD56+NKG2C+, CD3+CD56+NKG2C- and CD3+CD56-NKG2C+ T cells. Study-wide results and caveats: Roughly 1.0-7.0% of CD8+ T cells in more than five donors belonged to dominant NKG2C+ clonotypes. Several donors likewise had their CD3+CD56-NKG2C+ fraction led by these clonotypes.

V gene TRBV28 combines with J gene TRBJ2-1; TCRdb indicates TRBD2, and absent DNA this call remains unverified. The clonotype originates from a woman aged 45 to 65 in good health. Sequenced: blood T cells: a sorted CD56 or NKG2C T cell subset, CD4+ or CD8+ T cells, or bulk PBMC T cells (not recorded which). The CDR3: CASRSGVLSNEQFF.